This T cell receptor beta chain came from a study of blood T cell repertoires in COVID-19. In the study's own analysis: Researchers report that nucleated cell counts were estimated from reference gene primer amplification. The method was immunoSEQ multiplex PCR; TCRdb's version includes in-frame clones alone and lacks a portion of them. V and J calls and clone size follow that table, whereas D and trimming were derived from the DNA. This table has 130,000 to 150,000 clones, about nine tenths appearing once. Germline values: CDR1 SEHNR, CDR2 FQNEAQ (reference sequence). The ends lost 3 bases at V and 8 bases at J; junction bases unmatched: 12. The CDR3 extends over 16 amino acids.

This rearrangement joins TRBV7-9 to TRBJ2-1, with 8 positions matching TRBD2. Sequenced sample: peripheral blood. This receptor was identified in a human donor in a cohort sampled during active COVID-19. This chain's CDR3 is CASSLGSSGLIDEQFF. The CDR3, as DNA: TGTGCCAGCAGCTTGGGGTCTAGCGGGCTCATCGATGAGCAGTTCTTC.